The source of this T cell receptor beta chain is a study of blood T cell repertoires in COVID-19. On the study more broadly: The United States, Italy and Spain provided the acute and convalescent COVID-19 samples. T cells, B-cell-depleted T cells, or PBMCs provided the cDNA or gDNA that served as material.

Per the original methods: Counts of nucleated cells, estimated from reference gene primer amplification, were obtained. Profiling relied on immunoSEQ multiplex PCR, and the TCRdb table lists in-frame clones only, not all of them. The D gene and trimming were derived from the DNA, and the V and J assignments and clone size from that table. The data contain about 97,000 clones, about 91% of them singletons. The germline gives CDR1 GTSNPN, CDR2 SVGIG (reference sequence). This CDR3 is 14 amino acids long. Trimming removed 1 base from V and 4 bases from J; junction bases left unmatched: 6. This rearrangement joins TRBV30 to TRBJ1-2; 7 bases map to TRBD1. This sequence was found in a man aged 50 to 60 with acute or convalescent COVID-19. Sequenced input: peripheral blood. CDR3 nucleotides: TGTGCCTGGAGTGCGGTAGGGGGCGTCTATGGCTACACCTTC. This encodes CAWSAVGGVYGYTF.